The 10 T cell receptor beta chains reported below all come from one sample, sequenced in a study of radiation and T cells in renal cell carcinoma. Profiling relied on immunoSEQ multiplex PCR, and the TCRdb table lists in-frame clones only, not all of them. The data hold more than 95,000 clones, with about four fifths observed a single time. As to time point: blood 2 weeks post-SBRT. The sample's treatment: 15 Gy SBRT to primary tumor, nephrectomy 4 weeks later. Sequences were derived from blood, sampled from a patient whose treatment included radiotherapy and nephrectomy. Receptor source: a man aged 50 to 60 with renal cell carcinoma.

The chain couples TRBV5-1 to TRBJ1-1, with D unresolved. The CDR3 has 13 residues. Trimming cost V 4 bases and J 5 bases, with 12 bases left between them. The germline gives CDR1 SGHRS, CDR2 YFSETQ. The CDR3 sequence: CASSREGGTEAFF. For the CDR3, the DNA is TGCGCCAGCAGCCGTGAAGGAGGGACTGAAGCTTTCTTT.

V gene TRBV19 combines with J gene TRBJ1-2, with 8 nucleotides matching TRBD1. CDR3 length: 16 amino acids. The junction had 17 bases not matched to a gene; V was cut back by 9 bases and J by 5 bases. The germline V gene has CDR1 LNHDA and CDR2 SQIVND (reference sequence). The CDR3 here is CASSKTQGANRYGYTF. The CDR3, as DNA: TGTGCCAGCTCAAAAACGCAGGGGGCGAATCGTTATGGCTACACCTTC.

V and J are TRBV20-1 and TRBJ1-1, with D possibly being TRBD1 (5 bases). CDR1 DFQATT and CDR2 SNEGSKA come from the germline V gene (reference sequence). This CDR3 is 8 amino acids long. V was cut by 6 bases and J by 12 bases, with 8 bases left in between. The DNA of the CDR3 is TGCAGTGCGGGACTCCCTTTCTTT. It is translated as CSAGLPFF.

This chain links TRBV15 with TRBJ2-3, with D possibly being TRBD2 (7 bases). This CDR3 contains 18 residues. Between the trimmed V and J ends, which lost 1 base and 3 bases, there was a span of 20 bases. CDR1 LNHNV and CDR2 YYDKDF come from the germline V gene (reference sequence). The CDR3 reads CATSRVRGATVGTDTQYF. In DNA, the CDR3 is TGTGCCACCAGCAGAGTACGGGGGGCGACAGTCGGGACAGATACGCAGTATTTT. The complete variable domain, with remaining parts taken from reference TRBV15 and TRBJ2-3, reads DAMVIQNPRYQVTQFGKPVTLSCSQTLNHNVMYWYQQKSSQAPKLLFHYYDKDFNNEADTPDNFQSRRPNTSFCFLDIRSPGLGDTAMYLCATSRVRGATVGTDTQYFGPGTRLTVL.

The V and J genes are TRBV7-2 and TRBJ1-2; weak D call: TRBD1 (6 bases). The germline V and J ends were trimmed by 5 bases and 4 bases, with 17 bases remaining between them. Germline-derived CDR1 and CDR2 are SGHTA and FQGNSA. CDR3 length equals 15 residues. CDR3 in amino acids: CASSPDLDSLYGYTF. The CDR3, as DNA: TGTGCCAGCAGCCCGGATTTGGACAGCCTCTATGGCTACACCTTC.

The chain couples TRBV7-9 to TRBJ1-2; possible D gene TRBD1, 5 bases. The CDR3 is 14 amino acids. Looked up from germline, CDR1 is SEHNR and CDR2 is FQNEAQ (reference sequence). V was clipped by 5 bases and J by 5 bases, with 15 bases between them. In DNA form, the CDR3 reads TGTGCCAGCAGCCTAGGGACTCAGGATTATGGCTACACCTTC. Translation: CASSLGTQDYGYTF.

The rearrangement joins TRBV7-9 to TRBJ1-1; no firm D call. Germline CDR1 SEHNR, CDR2 FQNEAQ (reference sequence). The V end was cut by 3 bases, the J end by 6 bases, with 11 bases between. The CDR3 loop spans 13 amino acids. The CDR3: CASSFYGEAEAFF. For the CDR3, the DNA is TGTGCCAGCAGCTTTTACGGAGAAGCTGAAGCTTTCTTT.

The chain employs TRBV7-9 and TRBJ2-7; D unresolved. This CDR3 region has 12 residues. Germline V gene data show CDR1 as SEHNR and CDR2 as FQNEAQ (reference sequence). Trimming cost V 5 bases and J 5 bases, with 10 bases left between them. The CDR3 DNA is TGTGCCAGCAGCCAGACCCCAGACGAGCAGTACTTC. It is translated as CASSQTPDEQYF. Together with reference TRBV7-9 and TRBJ2-7, the CDR3 gives the full variable domain: DTGVSQNPRHKITKRGQNVTFRCDPISEHNRLYWYRQTLGQGPEFLTYFQNEAQLEKSRLLSDRFSAERPKGSFSTLEIQRTEQGDSAMYLCASSQTPDEQYFGPGTRLTVT.

CDR3 nucleotides: TGTGCTAGTGGTTTGGACACAGGGGCGGGCACCGGGGAGCTGTTTTTT. Translating it yields CASGLDTGAGTGELFF. The genes are TRBV12-5 and TRBJ2-2; TRBD1 agrees at 7 bases. Trimming cost V 1 base and J 4 bases; bases outside gene matches: 6. Germline V gene data show CDR1 as LGHNT and CDR2 as FRNRAP. This CDR3 has 16 amino acids. Based on the CDR3 plus reference TRBV12-5 and TRBJ2-2, the full variable domain is DARVTQTPRHKVTEMGQEVTMRCQPILGHNTVFWYRQTMMQGLELLAYFRNRAPLDDSGMPKDRFSAEMPDATLATLKIQPSEPRDSAVYFCASGLDTGAGTGELFFGEGSRLTVL.

This clone was seen only once. The chain recombines TRBV6-5 with TRBJ2-7, with D tentatively TRBD1 (6 bases). Trimming removed 10 bases from V and 2 bases from J, with 21 bases in between. The length of the CDR3 is 15 residues. Germline V gives CDR1 MNHEY, CDR2 SVGAGI. Here the CDR3 DNA reads TGTGCCACCCTACCACAGGGCACGTCCACCTACGAGCAGTACTTC. Its translation: CATLPQGTSTYEQYF.